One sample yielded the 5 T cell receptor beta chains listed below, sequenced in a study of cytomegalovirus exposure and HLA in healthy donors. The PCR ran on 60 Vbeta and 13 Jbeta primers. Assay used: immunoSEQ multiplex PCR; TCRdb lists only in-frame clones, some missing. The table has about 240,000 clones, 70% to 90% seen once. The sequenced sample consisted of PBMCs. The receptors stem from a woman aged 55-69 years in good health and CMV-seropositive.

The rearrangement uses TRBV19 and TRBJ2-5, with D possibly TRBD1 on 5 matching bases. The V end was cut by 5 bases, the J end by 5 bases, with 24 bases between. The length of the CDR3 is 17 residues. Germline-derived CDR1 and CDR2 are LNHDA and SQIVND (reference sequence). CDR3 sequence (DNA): TGTGCCAGTAGTTCACGACAGAGCCGAAACCGGCTGGAGACCCAGTACTTC. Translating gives CASSSRQSRNRLETQYF.

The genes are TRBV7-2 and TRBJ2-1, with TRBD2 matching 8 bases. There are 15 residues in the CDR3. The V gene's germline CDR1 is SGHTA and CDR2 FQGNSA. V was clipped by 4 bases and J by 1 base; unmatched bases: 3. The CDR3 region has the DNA TGTGCCAGCAGCTCCTTAGCGGGGTCCTACAATGAGCAGTTCTTC. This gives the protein CASSSLAGSYNEQFF.

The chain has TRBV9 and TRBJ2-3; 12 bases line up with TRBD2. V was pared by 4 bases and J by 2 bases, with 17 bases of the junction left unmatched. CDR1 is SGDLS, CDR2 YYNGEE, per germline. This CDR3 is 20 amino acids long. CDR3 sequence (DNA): TGTGCCAGCAGCCCCAAACGAGCTAGCGGGAGGGCCAAGTTCACAGATACGCAGTATTTT. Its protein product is CASSPKRASGRAKFTDTQYF.

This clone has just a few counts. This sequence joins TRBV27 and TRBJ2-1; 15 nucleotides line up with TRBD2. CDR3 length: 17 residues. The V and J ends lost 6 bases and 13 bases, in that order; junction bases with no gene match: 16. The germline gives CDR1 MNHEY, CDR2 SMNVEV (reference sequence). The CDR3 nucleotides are TGTGCCAGCAGCCGGACAGGGACTAGCGGGGGGAGGTATCGACAGTTCTTC. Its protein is CASSRTGTSGGRYRQFF.

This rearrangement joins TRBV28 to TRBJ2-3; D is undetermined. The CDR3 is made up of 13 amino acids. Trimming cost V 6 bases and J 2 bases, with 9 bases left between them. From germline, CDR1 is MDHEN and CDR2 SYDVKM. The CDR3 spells CASSFHYTDTQYF. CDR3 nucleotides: TGTGCCAGCAGCTTTCACTACACAGATACGCAGTATTTT.